The clone carrying this T cell receptor (beta chain) was recorded many times. Antigen specificity is unknown. The data derive from a study of CD8 T cells in ankylosing spondylitis. Overall study results and limits: Disease-linked clones had a CD8+ phenotype and relatively low frequency in peripheral blood. Earlier literature documents some of the motif variants in reactive arthritis synovial fluid and blood. Disease-linked clones were reportedly significantly enriched in matched ankylosing spondylitis synovial fluid.

A single record per CDR3 protein comes from TCRdb applying MiXCR to the 5' RACE reads. The repertoire holds 30,000 to 40,000 distinct CDR3 sequences, approximately 10% seen once, with about 16% in the top ten. This CDR3 has 16 amino acids. Germline CDR1 reads SQVTM; CDR2 reads ANQGSEA. V lost 6 bases, J lost 4 bases, and 22 bases lay in between. The J gene is TRBJ2-1, the V gene TRBV29-1, with D possibly called TRBD1 or TRBD2 (7 bases each). This receptor was identified in a male donor with ankylosing spondylitis or in good health (not recorded which). Sequencing input: blood, either unsorted or a sorted T cell fraction (not recorded which). The CDR3 DNA reads TGCAGCGTGGGGGGGACAGCGGGACGGGTTTACAATGAGCAGTTCTTC. Its translation is CSVGGTAGRVYNEQFF.